This T cell receptor beta chain was captured in a study of tumor-infiltrating lymphocytes in primary liver carcinoma. Study-level background: In every tissue type, samples returned a similar yield of roughly 3.65 to 7.5 million productive TCRbeta reads.

Germline CDR1 reads MNHNS; CDR2 reads SASEGT. The ends were cut back, 11 bases at V and 3 bases at J, with 19 bases in the middle. CDR3 length: 14 residues. For each extraction, RNA and DNA were obtained together from about 21-30 mg of unsorted bulk tissue. TCR beta cDNA was reverse-transcribed from about 500 ng of total RNA. The reaction used a constant-region primer and ProtoScript II reverse transcriptase. Amplification in three nested multiplex PCR rounds with slightly modified ARM-PCR gave rise to TCR beta libraries. The first two PCR rounds used TRBV1-TRBV30 primers with a Cbeta primer, roughly 10 cycles each. TCRdb ran MiXCR on the multiplex PCR reads and lists one entry per CDR3 protein. The sample lists about 54,000 distinct CDR3 sequences; about 68% were seen once.

The sample consisted of liver tumor tissue from sampling region 2. Noted subset: tumor region T2, inferior pole. The chain is built from TRBV6-1 and TRBJ1-2; D gene unclear. This clonotype originated in a middle-aged man with primary liver carcinoma and hepatitis B virus infection. CDR3 DNA sequence: TGTGCCTCCCTCATGATATGGGTGGACTATGGCTACACCTTC. Protein product: CASLMIWVDYGYTF.